This is a list of T cell receptor beta chains from one sample in a study of T cell changes during pregnancy in multiple sclerosis. Sequencing used immunoSEQ multiplex PCR; TCRdb keeps in-frame clones, though not all of them. The sample contains some 54,000 clones, around 93% of which appear only once. The sequencing used peripheral blood, collected after pregnancy. The source of these receptors is a female donor with multiple sclerosis, enrolled in a pregnancy study. The CDR3 runs from the conserved cysteine through the conserved F or W. The order of the fields is clone size, D gene, J gene, V gene, CDR3 DNA, CDR3 protein. A D gene is named only where the DNA matches it firmly. Rows may omit the clone size; those that give it use once, few, many or a size class.

clone_size: -; d_call: -; j_call: TRBJ1-1; v_call: TRBV6-5; cdr3_nt: TGTGCCAGCAATCCTACAGGGCCTGTCGGAGCTTTCTTT; cdr3_aa: CASNPTGPVGAFF
clone_size: -; d_call: -; j_call: TRBJ1-3; v_call: TRBV29-1; cdr3_nt: TGCAGCGCTACAGTATCGGGAAACACCATATATTTT; cdr3_aa: CSATVSGNTIYF
clone_size: -; d_call: TRBD1; j_call: TRBJ2-7; v_call: TRBV5-1; cdr3_nt: TGCGCCAGCACGACCAAGACAGGGGCGACATCTCGGGAGCAGTACTTC; cdr3_aa: CASTTKTGATSREQYF
clone_size: -; d_call: TRBD1; j_call: TRBJ1-2; v_call: TRBV19; cdr3_nt: TGTGCCAGTAGTCAGACAGGGATAAATGGCTACACCTTC; cdr3_aa: CASSQTGINGYTF
clone_size: -; d_call: -; j_call: TRBJ2-1; v_call: TRBV4-3; cdr3_nt: TGCGCCAGCAGTTCGGAGTGGGAGAAATACAATGAGCAGTTCTTC; cdr3_aa: CASSSEWEKYNEQFF
clone_size: -; d_call: TRBD2; j_call: TRBJ2-1; v_call: TRBV7-3; cdr3_nt: TGTGCCAGCAGCTCAAGCGGGACTAGCGGACATGAGCAGTTCTTC; cdr3_aa: CASSSSGTSGHEQFF
clone_size: -; d_call: TRBD1; j_call: TRBJ1-1; v_call: TRBV11-3; cdr3_nt: TGTGCCAGCAGCTCGACAGGGGATCTTGAAGCTTTCTTT; cdr3_aa: CASSSTGDLEAFF
clone_size: -; d_call: -; j_call: TRBJ2-7; v_call: TRBV6-5; cdr3_nt: TGTGCCAGCAGTTACTCCCCGGACTCTTCCTACGAGCAGTACTTC; cdr3_aa: CASSYSPDSSYEQYF
clone_size: -; d_call: -; j_call: TRBJ2-5; v_call: TRBV4-2; cdr3_nt: TGTGCCAGCAGCCAAGATTCGAGTTACCAAGAGACCCAGTACTTC; cdr3_aa: CASSQDSSYQETQYF
clone_size: -; d_call: TRBD2; j_call: TRBJ2-2; v_call: TRBV7-9; cdr3_nt: TGTGCCAGCAGCGGACTAGCGGCAAACACCGGGGAGCTGTTTTTT; cdr3_aa: CASSGLAANTGELFF
clone_size: -; d_call: TRBD1; j_call: TRBJ1-1; v_call: TRBV28; cdr3_nt: TGTGCCAGCAGACCTGACAGGGTCTCTGAAGCTTTCTTT; cdr3_aa: CASRPDRVSEAFF
clone_size: -; d_call: TRBD2; j_call: TRBJ2-1; v_call: TRBV5-1; cdr3_nt: TGCGCCAGCAGCTTGGACGGGAGGTTTAACAATGAGCAGTTCTTC; cdr3_aa: CASSLDGRFNNEQFF
clone_size: -; d_call: -; j_call: TRBJ2-5; v_call: TRBV11-3; cdr3_nt: TGTGCCAGCAGCTTAGAAAAGCAGGCGAACCAAGAGACCCAGTACTTC; cdr3_aa: CASSLEKQANQETQYF
clone_size: -; d_call: TRBD1; j_call: TRBJ1-2; v_call: TRBV7-2; cdr3_nt: TGTGCCAGCAGCTTAGCGTCGGGACAGGCGGCTTCCTATGGCTACACCTTC; cdr3_aa: CASSLASGQAASYGYTF
clone_size: -; d_call: -; j_call: TRBJ2-2; v_call: TRBV4-3; cdr3_nt: TGCGCCAGCAGCCGCGAACTAGCGAACACCGGGGAGCTGTTTTTT; cdr3_aa: CASSRELANTGELFF
clone_size: -; d_call: -; j_call: TRBJ2-7; v_call: TRBV18; cdr3_nt: TGTGCCAGCTCACGCACCGAGAGCTCCTACGAGCAGTACTTC; cdr3_aa: CASSRTESSYEQYF
clone_size: -; d_call: -; j_call: TRBJ1-4; v_call: TRBV30; cdr3_nt: TGTGCCTCAGGAGGCTCGGAGGAGAGAGATGAAAAACTGTTTTTT; cdr3_aa: CASGGSEERDEKLFF
clone_size: -; d_call: -; j_call: TRBJ1-5; v_call: TRBV27; cdr3_nt: TGTGCCAGCAGTTTACAGGGCTGGGGCAATCAGCCCCAGCATTTT; cdr3_aa: CASSLQGWGNQPQHF
clone_size: -; d_call: TRBD1; j_call: TRBJ1-2; v_call: TRBV5-4; cdr3_nt: TGTGCCAGCAGCTTGGATCTGTTGGCAGGGGGCAGGGGCTACACCTTC; cdr3_aa: CASSLDLLAGGRGYTF
clone_size: -; d_call: TRBD2; j_call: TRBJ2-3; v_call: TRBV30; cdr3_nt: TGTGCCTGGAGTACTAGCGGGAGACCAGATACGCAGTATTTT; cdr3_aa: CAWSTSGRPDTQYF
clone_size: -; d_call: -; j_call: TRBJ2-1; v_call: TRBV15; cdr3_nt: TGTGCCACCAGCAGAGTTTCTCTACTAGCTTTGGCTTACAATGAGCAGTTCTTC; cdr3_aa: CATSRVSLLALAYNEQFF
clone_size: -; d_call: TRBD2; j_call: TRBJ2-1; v_call: TRBV27; cdr3_nt: TGTGCCAGCAGTTTGGGGGGACTAAATGAGCAGTTCTTC; cdr3_aa: CASSLGGLNEQFF
clone_size: -; d_call: TRBD1; j_call: TRBJ1-2; v_call: TRBV11-3; cdr3_nt: TGTGCCAGCAGCCCCGGGACAGGGGGCGTCTATGGCTACACCTTC; cdr3_aa: CASSPGTGGVYGYTF
clone_size: -; d_call: -; j_call: TRBJ2-7; v_call: TRBV27; cdr3_nt: TGTGCCAGCAGTTCCGCGACAGAAACCTACGAGCAGTACTTC; cdr3_aa: CASSSATETYEQYF
clone_size: -; d_call: -; j_call: TRBJ1-2; v_call: TRBV19; cdr3_nt: TGTGCCAGTAGTATAATTTTTCCGGGATCTAACTATGGCTACACCTTC; cdr3_aa: CASSIIFPGSNYGYTF
clone_size: -; d_call: -; j_call: TRBJ2-3; v_call: TRBV4-2; cdr3_nt: TGTGCCAGCAGCCAGGCGACTGGAGATACGCAGTATTTT; cdr3_aa: CASSQATGDTQYF
clone_size: -; d_call: -; j_call: TRBJ2-2; v_call: TRBV15; cdr3_nt: TGTGCCACCAGCAGAGATCCTACCACCGGGGAGCTGTTTTTT; cdr3_aa: CATSRDPTTGELFF
clone_size: -; d_call: TRBD1; j_call: TRBJ1-5; v_call: TRBV11-3; cdr3_nt: TGTGCCAGCAGCTTAGAGGTTGACAGGGGTTTCCATCAGCCCCAGCATTTT; cdr3_aa: CASSLEVDRGFHQPQHF
clone_size: -; d_call: -; j_call: TRBJ2-7; v_call: TRBV19; cdr3_nt: TGTGCCAGTCGCCATGATGATAGCTACGAGCAGTACTTC; cdr3_aa: CASRHDDSYEQYF
clone_size: -; d_call: -; j_call: TRBJ2-3; v_call: TRBV11-2; cdr3_nt: TGTGCCAGCAGCGATGACAGCTTAAGCACAGATACGCAGTATTTT; cdr3_aa: CASSDDSLSTDTQYF
clone_size: -; d_call: -; j_call: TRBJ1-1; v_call: TRBV5-6; cdr3_nt: TGTGCCAGCAGAGCAGGGTTTTTCGCTGAAGCTTTCTTT; cdr3_aa: CASRAGFFAEAFF
clone_size: -; d_call: -; j_call: TRBJ1-1; v_call: TRBV6-1; cdr3_nt: TGTGCCAGCAGAGTGGGGGGCACTGAAGCTTTCTTT; cdr3_aa: CASRVGGTEAFF
clone_size: once; d_call: -; j_call: TRBJ1-2; v_call: TRBV4-1; cdr3_nt: TGCGCCAGCAGCCAAACACAAACCTATGGCTACACCTTC; cdr3_aa: CASSQTQTYGYTF
clone_size: once; d_call: -; j_call: TRBJ2-1; v_call: TRBV5-6; cdr3_nt: TGTGCCAGCAGCTACAGGAGCTCCTACAATGAGCAGTTCTTC; cdr3_aa: CASSYRSSYNEQFF
clone_size: -; d_call: -; j_call: TRBJ1-1; v_call: TRBV19; cdr3_nt: TGTGCCAGTAGTACCACAGGAGTTTTGGACACTGAAGCTTTCTTT; cdr3_aa: CASSTTGVLDTEAFF
clone_size: -; d_call: TRBD2; j_call: TRBJ2-1; v_call: TRBV4-3; cdr3_nt: TGCGCCAGCAGCCAAGGGACTAGGAGTTACAATGAGCAGTTCTTC; cdr3_aa: CASSQGTRSYNEQFF
clone_size: once; d_call: -; j_call: TRBJ2-3; v_call: TRBV27; cdr3_nt: TGTGCCAGCAGTTTATTTGGCAGGGAAACAGATACGCAGTATTTT; cdr3_aa: CASSLFGRETDTQYF
clone_size: -; d_call: -; j_call: TRBJ1-1; v_call: TRBV13; cdr3_nt: TGTGCCAGCGGGGCCGACAGAGACATGAACACTGAAGCTTTCTTT; cdr3_aa: CASGADRDMNTEAFF
clone_size: -; d_call: -; j_call: TRBJ2-1; v_call: TRBV7-3; cdr3_nt: TGTGCCAGCAGCTCCTACGGCAATGAGCAGTTCTTC; cdr3_aa: CASSSYGNEQFF
clone_size: once; d_call: TRBD1; j_call: TRBJ1-3; v_call: TRBV9; cdr3_nt: TGTGCCAGCAGCAAGACAGGGGCGGGAAACACCATATATTTT; cdr3_aa: CASSKTGAGNTIYF
clone_size: -; d_call: TRBD2; j_call: TRBJ2-1; v_call: TRBV9; cdr3_nt: TGTGCCAGCAGCGTAGCACTAGCGCACAATGAGCAGTTCTTC; cdr3_aa: CASSVALAHNEQFF
clone_size: once; d_call: TRBD2; j_call: TRBJ2-7; v_call: TRBV13; cdr3_nt: TGTGCCAGCAGCTTAGGCCAGGGACTAGCGGCCTACGAGCAGTACTTC; cdr3_aa: CASSLGQGLAAYEQYF
clone_size: -; d_call: TRBD1; j_call: TRBJ2-5; v_call: TRBV5-1; cdr3_nt: TGCGCCAGCAGCCCAGGGGGTCAAAAGACCCAGTACTTC; cdr3_aa: CASSPGGQKTQYF
clone_size: -; d_call: -; j_call: TRBJ1-1; v_call: TRBV28; cdr3_nt: TGTGCCAGCAGTTTGTCTACACAGGGTTGGGCTTTCTTT; cdr3_aa: CASSLSTQGWAFF
clone_size: -; d_call: TRBD2; j_call: TRBJ2-7; v_call: TRBV28; cdr3_nt: TGTGCCAGCAGTTTACTCACGAGCGGGAGCTCCTACGAGCAGTACTTC; cdr3_aa: CASSLLTSGSSYEQYF
clone_size: once; d_call: -; j_call: TRBJ2-5; v_call: TRBV6-1; cdr3_nt: TGTGCCAGCAGTAAATTTTATTTACCTCGGGAGACCCAGTACTTC; cdr3_aa: CASSKFYLPRETQYF
clone_size: -; d_call: -; j_call: TRBJ2-1; v_call: TRBV5-1; cdr3_nt: TGCGCCAGCAGCTTGCGTGGCGGGATCCAAATCGGCTACAATGAGCAGTTCTTC; cdr3_aa: CASSLRGGIQIGYNEQFF
clone_size: -; d_call: -; j_call: TRBJ2-1; v_call: TRBV9; cdr3_nt: TGTGCCAGCAGCGTCGGGGCGGGAACCCTAAACAATGAGCAGTTCTTC; cdr3_aa: CASSVGAGTLNNEQFF
clone_size: -; d_call: -; j_call: TRBJ1-5; v_call: TRBV6-6; cdr3_nt: TGTGCCAGCGGTACTCGACAGGCATATAGCAATCAGCCCCAGCATTTT; cdr3_aa: CASGTRQAYSNQPQHF
clone_size: -; d_call: TRBD1; j_call: TRBJ2-6; v_call: TRBV5-4; cdr3_nt: TGTGCCAGCAGCTTAACAGGGGCTGGGGCCAACGTCCTGACTTTC; cdr3_aa: CASSLTGAGANVLTF
clone_size: -; d_call: TRBD1; j_call: TRBJ2-7; v_call: TRBV25-1; cdr3_nt: TGTGCCAGCCTAGGGGGCGTCACCTACGAGCAGTACTTC; cdr3_aa: CASLGGVTYEQYF
clone_size: -; d_call: TRBD2; j_call: TRBJ2-1; v_call: TRBV6-5; cdr3_nt: TGTGCCAGCAGAGCGACTAGCGGGGGAACCAATGAGCAGTTCTTC; cdr3_aa: CASRATSGGTNEQFF
clone_size: -; d_call: TRBD2; j_call: TRBJ2-3; v_call: TRBV14; cdr3_nt: TGTGCCAGCAGCCAGAGGGCGGGAGCGGGCGCAGATACGCAGTATTTT; cdr3_aa: CASSQRAGAGADTQYF
clone_size: -; d_call: TRBD1; j_call: TRBJ1-2; v_call: TRBV7-3; cdr3_nt: TGTGCCAGCAGCTCGCTCCCGGGACAGATTTTTGATGGCTACACCTTC; cdr3_aa: CASSSLPGQIFDGYTF
clone_size: -; d_call: TRBD1; j_call: TRBJ1-5; v_call: TRBV5-1; cdr3_nt: TGCGCCAGCAGCTTGGGGGACAGGGGCCCAAATCAGCCCCAGCATTTT; cdr3_aa: CASSLGDRGPNQPQHF